This TCR beta chain originates from a study of cytomegalovirus exposure and HLA in healthy donors. In its sample, this clone was seen once. Its antigen is still unknown. The study's findings and limits: It was assumed in the presence/absence analyses that sequencing depth was roughly uniform across donors.

Use of 60 Vbeta and 13 Jbeta primers characterized the PCR. Profiling relied on immunoSEQ multiplex PCR, and the TCRdb table lists in-frame clones only, not all of them. Of around 130,000 clones listed, around 86% were seen once; the top ten hold roughly 1.2%. This CDR3 region has 14 residues. This TCR was sampled from a female donor in good health and CMV-seronegative. The sequenced sample was PBMCs. The genes are TRBV21-1 and TRBJ1-1. TRBV21-1 is a pseudogene segment. CDR3 DNA sequence: TGTGCCAGCAGCTTTGAGGGAAATAACACTGAAGCTTTCTTT. Protein: CASSFEGNNTEAFF.